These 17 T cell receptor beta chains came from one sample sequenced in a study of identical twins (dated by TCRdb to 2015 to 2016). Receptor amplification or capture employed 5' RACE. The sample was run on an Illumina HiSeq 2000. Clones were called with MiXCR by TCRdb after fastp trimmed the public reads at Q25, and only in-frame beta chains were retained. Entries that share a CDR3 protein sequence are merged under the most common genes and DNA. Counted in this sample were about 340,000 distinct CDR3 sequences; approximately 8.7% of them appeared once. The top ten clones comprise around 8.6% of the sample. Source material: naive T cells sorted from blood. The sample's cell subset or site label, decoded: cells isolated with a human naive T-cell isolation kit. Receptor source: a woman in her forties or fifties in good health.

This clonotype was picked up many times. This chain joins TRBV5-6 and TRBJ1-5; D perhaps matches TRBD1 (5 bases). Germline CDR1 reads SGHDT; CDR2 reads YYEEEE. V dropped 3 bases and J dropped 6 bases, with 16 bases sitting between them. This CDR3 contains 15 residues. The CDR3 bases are TGTGCCAGCAGCTCCCAGGACACCGCAGGTCAGCCCCAGCATTTT. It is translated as CASSSQDTAGQPQHF.

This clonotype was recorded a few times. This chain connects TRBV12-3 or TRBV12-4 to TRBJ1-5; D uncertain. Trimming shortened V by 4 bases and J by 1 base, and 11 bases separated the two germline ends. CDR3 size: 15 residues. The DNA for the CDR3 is TGTGCCAGCAGTTCCTACCCTGTAAGCAATCAGCCCCAGCATTTT. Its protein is CASSSYPVSNQPQHF.

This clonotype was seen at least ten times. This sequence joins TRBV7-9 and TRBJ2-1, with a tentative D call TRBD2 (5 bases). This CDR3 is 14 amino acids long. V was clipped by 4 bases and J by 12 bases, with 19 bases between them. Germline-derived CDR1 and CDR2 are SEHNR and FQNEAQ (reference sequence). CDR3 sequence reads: CASSSERSPSWQFF. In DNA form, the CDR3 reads TGTGCCAGCAGCTCGGAGCGGAGCCCCTCATGGCAGTTCTTC.

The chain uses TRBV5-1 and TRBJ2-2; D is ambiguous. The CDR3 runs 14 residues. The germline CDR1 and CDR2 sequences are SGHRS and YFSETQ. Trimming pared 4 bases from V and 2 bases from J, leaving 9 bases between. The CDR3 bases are TGCGCCAGCAGCACGCGGCGAAACACCGGGGAGCTGTTTTTT. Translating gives CASSTRRNTGELFF.

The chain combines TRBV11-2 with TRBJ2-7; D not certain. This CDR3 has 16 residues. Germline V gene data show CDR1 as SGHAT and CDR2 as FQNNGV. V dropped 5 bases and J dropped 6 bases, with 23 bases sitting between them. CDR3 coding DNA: TGTGCCAGCAGCGTTCCCTGGGCAGGACCTCTTTCCGAGCAGTACTTC. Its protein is CASSVPWAGPLSEQYF.

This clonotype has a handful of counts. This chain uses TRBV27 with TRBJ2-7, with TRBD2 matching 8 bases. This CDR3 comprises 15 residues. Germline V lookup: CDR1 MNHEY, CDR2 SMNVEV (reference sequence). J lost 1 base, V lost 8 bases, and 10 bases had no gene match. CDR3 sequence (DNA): TGTGCCAGCGCCCAAGAACTAGCGGATTCCTACGAGCAGTACGTC. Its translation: CASAQELADSYEQYV.

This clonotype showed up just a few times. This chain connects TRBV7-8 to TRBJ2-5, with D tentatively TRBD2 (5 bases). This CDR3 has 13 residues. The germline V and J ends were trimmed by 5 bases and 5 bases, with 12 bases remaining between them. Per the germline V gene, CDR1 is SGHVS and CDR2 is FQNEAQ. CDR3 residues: CASSPPGFETQYF. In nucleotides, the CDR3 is TGTGCCAGCAGCCCCCCGGGGTTTGAGACCCAGTACTTC.

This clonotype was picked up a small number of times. The CDR3 DNA sequence: TGTGCCAGCAGCCAAGGACTAGCGTTGACCGGGGAGCTGTTTTTT. It yields the protein CASSQGLALTGELFF. J is TRBJ2-2 and V is TRBV7-9; 9 nucleotides match TRBD2. The CDR3 is 15 amino acids. V lost 5 bases and J lost 5; bases outside the gene matches: 6. Per the germline V gene, CDR1 is SEHNR and CDR2 is FQNEAQ (reference sequence). Full variable domain (missing parts from reference TRBV7-9 and TRBJ2-2): DTGVSQNPRHKITKRGQNVTFRCDPISEHNRLYWYRQTLGQGPEFLTYFQNEAQLEKSRLLSDRFSAERPKGSFSTLEIQRTEQGDSAMYLCASSQGLALTGELFFGEGSRLTVL.

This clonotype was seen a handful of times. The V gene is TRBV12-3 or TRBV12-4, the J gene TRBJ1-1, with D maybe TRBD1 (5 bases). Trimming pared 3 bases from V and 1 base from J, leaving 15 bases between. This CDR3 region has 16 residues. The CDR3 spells CASSLVSGTGNTEAFF. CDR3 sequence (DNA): TGTGCCAGCAGTTTGGTATCCGGGACGGGGAACACTGAAGCTTTCTTT.

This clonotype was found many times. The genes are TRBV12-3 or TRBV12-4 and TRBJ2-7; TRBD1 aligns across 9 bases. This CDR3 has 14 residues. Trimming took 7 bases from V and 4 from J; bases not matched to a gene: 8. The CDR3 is CASTPPGQGYEQYV. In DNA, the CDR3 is TGTGCCAGCACCCCACCGGGACAGGGTTACGAGCAGTACGTC.

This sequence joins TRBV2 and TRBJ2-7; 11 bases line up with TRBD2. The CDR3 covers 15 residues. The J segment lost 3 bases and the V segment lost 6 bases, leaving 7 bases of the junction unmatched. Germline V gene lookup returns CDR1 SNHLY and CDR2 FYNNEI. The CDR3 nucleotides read TGTGCCAGCAGGGCGGGACTAGCGGACATCTACGAGCAGTACTTC. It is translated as CASRAGLADIYEQYF.

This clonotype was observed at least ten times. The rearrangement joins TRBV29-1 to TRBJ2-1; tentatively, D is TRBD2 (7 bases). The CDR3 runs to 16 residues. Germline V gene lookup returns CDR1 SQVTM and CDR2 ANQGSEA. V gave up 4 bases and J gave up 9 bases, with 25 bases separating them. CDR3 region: CSVVAPGTGGGGEQFF. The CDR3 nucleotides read TGCAGCGTTGTGGCGCCCGGGACTGGGGGAGGGGGTGAGCAGTTCTTC.

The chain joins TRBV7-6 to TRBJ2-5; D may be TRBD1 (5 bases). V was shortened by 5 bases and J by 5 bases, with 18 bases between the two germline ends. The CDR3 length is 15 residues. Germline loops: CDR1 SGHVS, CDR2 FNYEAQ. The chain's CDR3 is CASSPSPGFGETQYF. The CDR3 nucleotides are TGTGCCAGCAGCCCCTCCCCAGGGTTTGGGGAGACCCAGTACTTC.

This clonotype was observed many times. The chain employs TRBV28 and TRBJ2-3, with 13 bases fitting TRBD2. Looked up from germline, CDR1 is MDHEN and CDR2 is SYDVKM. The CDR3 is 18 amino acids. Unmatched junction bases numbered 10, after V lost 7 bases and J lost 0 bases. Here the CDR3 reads CASTQGLAGSTSTDTQYF. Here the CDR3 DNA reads TGTGCCAGCACCCAGGGACTAGCGGGATCTACTAGCACAGATACGCAGTATTTT.

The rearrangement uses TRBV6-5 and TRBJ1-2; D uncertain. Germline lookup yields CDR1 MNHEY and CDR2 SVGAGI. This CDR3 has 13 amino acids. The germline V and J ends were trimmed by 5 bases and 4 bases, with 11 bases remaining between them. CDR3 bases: TGTGCCAGCAGTACCGGGATCAGCTATGGCTACACCTTC. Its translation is CASSTGISYGYTF.

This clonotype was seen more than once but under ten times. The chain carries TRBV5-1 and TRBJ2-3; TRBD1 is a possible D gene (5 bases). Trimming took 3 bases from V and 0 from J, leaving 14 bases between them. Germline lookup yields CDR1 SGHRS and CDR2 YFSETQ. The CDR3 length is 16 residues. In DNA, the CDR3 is TGCGCCAGCAGCTCTACAGGAGCCTCTAGCACAGATACGCAGTATTTT. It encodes CASSSTGASSTDTQYF.

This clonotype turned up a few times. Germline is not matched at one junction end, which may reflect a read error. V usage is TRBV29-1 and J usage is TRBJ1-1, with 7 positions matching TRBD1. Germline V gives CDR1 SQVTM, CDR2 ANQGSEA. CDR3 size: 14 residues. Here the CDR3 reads CSVEGDRVYTEAFF. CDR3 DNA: TGCAGCGTGGAAGGTGACAGGGTGTACACTGAAGCTTTCTTT.